One sample yielded the 18 T cell receptor beta chains listed below, sequenced in a study of blood T cell repertoires in COVID-19. The method was immunoSEQ multiplex PCR; TCRdb's version includes in-frame clones alone and lacks a portion of them. The sample yields 150,000 to 200,000 clones, more than 75% seen once. Specimen: peripheral blood. These receptors came from a man aged 40-55 years with active or convalescent COVID-19.

The chain has TRBV7-9 and TRBJ1-2; 7 nucleotides align to TRBD1. The CDR3 sequence is 15 residues long. Germline loops: CDR1 SEHNR, CDR2 FQNEAQ (reference sequence). The V segment lost 1 base and the J segment 2 bases; nucleotides outside the gene matches: 4. The CDR3 is CASSLGRGRNYGYTF. The CDR3 DNA reads TGTGCCAGCAGCTTAGGTAGGGGGCGGAACTATGGCTACACCTTC.

The chain has TRBV27 and TRBJ2-3; D ambiguous. V was cut by 3 bases and J by 6 bases, with 10 bases left in between. This CDR3 is built from 13 residues. The germline gives CDR1 MNHEY, CDR2 SMNVEV (reference sequence). CDR3 sequence reads: CASSFEMEDTQYF. The CDR3 coding sequence is TGTGCCAGCAGTTTCGAGATGGAGGATACGCAGTATTTT.

This chain links TRBV2 with TRBJ2-1; D gene unclear. This CDR3 has 12 residues. Germline CDR1 is SNHLY and CDR2 is FYNNEI. V was pared by 2 bases and J by 3 bases, with 2 bases between. The CDR3 bases are TGTGCCAGCAGTGAACACTACAATGAGCAGTTCTTC. Its protein product is CASSEHYNEQFF.

J is TRBJ2-7 and V is TRBV7-9; D is possibly TRBD1 (5 bases). The CDR3 contains 13 residues. Germline loops: CDR1 SEHNR, CDR2 FQNEAQ (reference sequence). V lost 5 bases and J 1 base, leaving 9 bases between the germline ends. CDR3: CASSLGHSYEQYF. The CDR3 bases are TGTGCCAGCAGCCTAGGACATTCCTACGAGCAGTACTTC.

Only one count was recorded for this clone. The V call is TRBV18, the J call TRBJ2-3, with a weak D call TRBD2 (7 bases). Trimming stripped 2 bases from V and 4 bases from J, with 19 bases between. Germline lookup yields CDR1 KGHSH and CDR2 LQKENI. The CDR3 runs 17 residues. The CDR3 sequence is CASSPIPGGQEADTQYF. In DNA, the CDR3 is TGTGCCAGCTCACCAATCCCGGGGGGCCAGGAGGCAGATACGCAGTATTTT.

This clone was detected only once. The CDR3 sequence is CASSEQTGGETQYF. The CDR3 DNA is TGCGCCAGCAGCGAACAGACAGGGGGAGAGACCCAGTACTTC. The chain employs TRBV5-1 and TRBJ2-5, with 9 bases fitting TRBD1. The germline V gene has CDR1 SGHRS and CDR2 YFSETQ. The CDR3 totals 14 residues. V shed 4 bases, J shed 4 bases, and the junction held 5 bases outside the gene matches.

The gene calls are TRBV4-3 and TRBJ2-1, with D maybe TRBD1 (6 bases). The CDR3 consists of 13 residues. Trimming removed 2 bases from V and 6 bases from J, with 8 bases in between. The germline V gene has CDR1 LGHNA and CDR2 YSLEER. The CDR3 nucleotides are TGCGCCAGCAGCCAAACCAGGGGCAATGAGCAGTTCTTC. This gives the protein CASSQTRGNEQFF.

The chain employs TRBV4-3 and TRBJ1-1; 7 nucleotides line up with TRBD1. CDR1 and CDR2 (germline): LGHNA, YSLEER. The CDR3 runs 14 residues. Trimming cost V 1 base and J 4 bases; bases outside gene matches: 3. CDR3 nucleotide sequence: TGCGCCAGCAGCCAAGCAGGGGGGTTCACTGAAGCTTTCTTT. It codes for CASSQAGGFTEAFF.

This chain uses TRBV4-1 with TRBJ1-6, with D possibly being TRBD1 (6 bases). Germline V gene sequence: CDR1 MGHRA, CDR2 YSYEKL. The CDR3 extends over 16 amino acids. V dropped 7 bases and J dropped 5 bases, with 18 bases sitting between them. CDR3 region: CASKVWDTTDNSPLHF. Here the CDR3 DNA reads TGCGCCAGCAAAGTTTGGGACACAACAGATAATTCACCCCTCCACTTT.

The chain has TRBV4-3 and TRBJ2-3, with TRBD2 matching over 8 bases. The length of the CDR3 is 16 residues. V shed 0 bases, J shed 2 bases, and the junction held 4 bases outside the gene matches. Germline CDR1 is LGHNA and CDR2 is YSLEER. The CDR3 loop is CASSQEAGAYTDTQYF. CDR3 in DNA: TGCGCCAGCAGCCAAGAAGCGGGGGCCTACACAGATACGCAGTATTTT.

V gene TRBV2 combines with J gene TRBJ2-5; 8 bases fit TRBD1. Germline V lookup: CDR1 SNHLY, CDR2 FYNNEI. CDR3 length equals 13 residues. J lost 7 bases, V lost 9 bases, and 10 bases had no gene match. CDR3 sequence reads: CASKDRALGTQYF. DNA of the CDR3: TGTGCCAGTAAGGACAGGGCATTGGGGACCCAGTACTTC.

The V and J genes are TRBV25-1 and TRBJ1-2; the match to TRBD1 covers 9 bases. Trimming at V came to 3 bases and at J to 2 bases, leaving 7 bases not matched to a gene. The germline gives CDR1 MGHDK, CDR2 SYGVNS. CDR3 length: 16 residues. The CDR3 DNA follows: TGTGCCAGCAGTGATGGGGGACAGGGTTTCAACTATGGCTACACCTTC. Its translation is CASSDGGQGFNYGYTF.

The V and J genes are TRBV25-1 and TRBJ1-5; D call uncertain. This CDR3 is 14 amino acids long. Between the trimmed V and J ends, which lost 1 base and 6 bases, there was a span of 10 bases. CDR1 is MGHDK, CDR2 SYGVNS, per germline. The CDR3 DNA follows: TGTGCCAGCAGTGAATTATTTTCCGGTCAGCCCCAGCATTTT. Protein sequence: CASSELFSGQPQHF.

This clone has only a few counts. The rearrangement joins TRBV28 to TRBJ1-4; possible D gene TRBD1, 5 bases. In germline, CDR1 is MDHEN, CDR2 SYDVKM. The CDR3 extends over 12 amino acids. The V gene lost 4 bases and the J gene lost 11 bases, with 11 bases spanning the gap. CDR3 DNA sequence: TGTGCCAGCAGTTCCACCCGGGGGAAACTGTTTTTT. It translates to CASSSTRGKLFF.

This sequence joins TRBV12-1 and TRBJ1-2; the table gives TRBD1 as D, unverified against the DNA. TRBV12-1 is a listed pseudogene. The CDR3 is 19 amino acids. The CDR3 region is CASSQYRLFSGTEQYGYTF. Here the CDR3 DNA reads TGTGCCAGCAGCCAATACCGCCTTTTCTCCGGGACAGAGCAATATGGCTACACCTTC.

This chain uses TRBV11-2 with TRBJ2-4, with D unclear. V lost 4 bases and J lost 3, with 10 bases in between. This CDR3 contains 14 residues. Germline V CDR1 and CDR2: SGHAT, FQNNGV. The DNA of the CDR3 is TGTGCCAGCAGCTCGCCGACACGCAAAAACATTCAGTACTTC. Its translation: CASSSPTRKNIQYF. Based on the CDR3 plus reference TRBV11-2 and TRBJ2-4, the full variable domain is EAGVAQSPRYKIIEKRQSVAFWCNPISGHATLYWYQQILGQGPKLLIQFQNNGVVDDSQLPKDRFSAERLKGVDSTLKIQPAKLEDSAVYLCASSSPTRKNIQYFGAGTRLSVL.

The chain uses TRBV30 and TRBJ2-1, with TRBD2 matching 10 bases. J lost 6 bases, V lost 0 bases, and 8 bases had no gene match. In germline, CDR1 is GTSNPN, CDR2 SVGIG (reference sequence). The CDR3 is made up of 16 amino acids. The DNA of the CDR3 is TGTGCCTGGAGTGTGGGTAGCGGGGGGCAACCCAATGAGCAGTTCTTC. It codes for CAWSVGSGGQPNEQFF.

This chain uses TRBV2 with TRBJ1-6; 8 nucleotides line up with TRBD1. This CDR3 comprises 15 residues. The J segment lost 4 bases and the V segment lost 6 bases, leaving 5 bases of the junction unmatched. Per the germline V gene, CDR1 is SNHLY and CDR2 is FYNNEI. The CDR3 DNA reads TGTGCCAGCAGGCCCGGGACAGGATATAATTCACCCCTCCACTTT. This sequence encodes CASRPGTGYNSPLHF.